The 7 T cell receptor beta chains given below trace back to one sample, sequenced in a study of CXCR3 chemokines and chemotherapy response in bladder cancer. TCRdb reprocessed the PCR reads via MiXCR and lists one record per CDR3 protein. The sample lists 8,000 or so distinct CDR3 sequences; about 12% were seen once. The sample here was taken from a patient whose treatment included neoadjuvant chemotherapy. All receptors derive from a human donor with bladder cancer that responded to neoadjuvant chemotherapy.

On this clonotype: A far bigger clonotype differs at one base, so this is likely a read error. CDR3 sequence reads: CASSSADRGYGYTF. In nucleotides, the CDR3 is TGTGCCAGCAGTTCCGCGGACAGGGGCTATGGCTACACCTTC. This chain joins TRBV6-6 and TRBJ1-2, with 9 bases that match TRBD1. Germline V gives CDR1 MNHNY, CDR2 SVGAGI (reference sequence). This CDR3 is built from 14 residues. Unmatched junction bases numbered 4, after V lost 4 bases and J lost 4 bases.

The chain combines TRBV4-1 with TRBJ1-3; no clear D gene. V shed 3 bases and J shed 0 bases, with 6 bases lying between them. This CDR3 has 14 residues. The V gene's germline CDR1 is MGHRA and CDR2 YSYEKL. The CDR3 bases are TGCGCCAGCAGCCAGGCCTCCTCTGGAAACACCATATATTTT. It encodes CASSQASSGNTIYF.

Relative to its sample, this clonotype is medium-sized. The chain employs TRBV19 and TRBJ2-1; TRBD1 agrees at 9 bases. This CDR3 has 15 amino acids. CDR1 and CDR2 from the germline V gene are LNHDA and SQIVND (reference sequence). Trimming cost V 3 bases and J 7 bases; bases outside gene matches: 7. This chain's CDR3 is CASSMRTGQGNEQFF. CDR3 coding DNA: TGTGCCAGTAGTATGCGAACGGGACAGGGAAATGAGCAGTTCTTC. Based on the CDR3 plus reference TRBV19 and TRBJ2-1, the full variable domain is DGGITQSPKYLFRKEGQNVTLSCEQNLNHDAMYWYRQDPGQGLRLIYYSQIVNDFQKGDIAEGYSVSREKKESFPLTVTSAQKNPTAFYLCASSMRTGQGNEQFFGPGTRLTVL.

The rearrangement links TRBV7-9 to TRBJ1-1, with a possible D match to TRBD1 (5 bases). Germline loops: CDR1 SEHNR, CDR2 FQNEAQ (reference sequence). V shed 5 bases and J shed 5 bases, with 15 bases lying between them. CDR3 length: 14 residues. CDR3 amino acids: CASSANGGLTEAFF. DNA for the CDR3: TGTGCCAGCAGCGCAAATGGGGGGTTAACTGAAGCTTTCTTT.

This clonotype is labeled as medium-sized (0.01 to 0.1%). The chain recombines TRBV7-2 with TRBJ1-2; D is undetermined. Trimming removed 1 base from V and 3 bases from J, with 12 bases in between. This CDR3 comprises 15 residues. Looked up from germline, CDR1 is SGHTA and CDR2 is FQGNSA. The CDR3 loop is CASSLGPSLDYGYTF. The CDR3, as DNA: TGTGCCAGCAGCTTAGGACCCTCGCTAGACTATGGCTACACCTTC.

This clonotype appeared a few times. The chain couples TRBV19 to TRBJ2-2; D is possibly TRBD1 (6 bases). The CDR3 is 14 residues long. Germline CDR1 is LNHDA and CDR2 is SQIVND (reference sequence). The V end lost 5 bases, the J end lost 5 bases, and 12 bases lay between the germline ends. The CDR3 region has the DNA TGTGCCAGTAGTCCCACCAGGGGTACCGGGGAGCTGTTTTTT. It specifies CASSPTRGTGELFF.

This chain joins TRBV20-1 and TRBJ2-7; perhaps TRBD2 as D (6 bases). The length of the CDR3 is 15 residues. The germline V and J ends were trimmed by 0 bases and 6 bases, with 18 bases remaining between them. Per the germline V gene, CDR1 is DFQATT and CDR2 is SNEGSKA (reference sequence). The CDR3 sequence is CSARDTSAGLGEQYF. The CDR3 coding sequence is TGCAGTGCTAGAGATACAAGCGCGGGGTTGGGCGAGCAGTACTTC.